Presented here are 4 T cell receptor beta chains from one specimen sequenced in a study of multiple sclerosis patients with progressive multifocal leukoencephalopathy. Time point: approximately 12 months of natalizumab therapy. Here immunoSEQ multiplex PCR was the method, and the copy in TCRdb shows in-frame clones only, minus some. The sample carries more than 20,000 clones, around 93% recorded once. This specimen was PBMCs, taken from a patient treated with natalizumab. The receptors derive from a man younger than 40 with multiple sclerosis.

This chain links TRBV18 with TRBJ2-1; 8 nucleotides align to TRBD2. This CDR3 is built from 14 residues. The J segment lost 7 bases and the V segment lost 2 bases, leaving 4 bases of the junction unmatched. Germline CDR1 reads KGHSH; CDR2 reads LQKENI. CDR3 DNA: TGTGCCAGCTCACCAGCGGGAGGCGCTAATGAGCAGTTCTTC. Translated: CASSPAGGANEQFF.

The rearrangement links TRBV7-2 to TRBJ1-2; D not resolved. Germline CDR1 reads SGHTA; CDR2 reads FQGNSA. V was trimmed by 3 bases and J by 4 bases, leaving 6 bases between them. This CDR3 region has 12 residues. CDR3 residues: CASSLVGYGYTF. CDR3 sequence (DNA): TGTGCCAGCAGCTTGGTCGGCTATGGCTACACCTTC.

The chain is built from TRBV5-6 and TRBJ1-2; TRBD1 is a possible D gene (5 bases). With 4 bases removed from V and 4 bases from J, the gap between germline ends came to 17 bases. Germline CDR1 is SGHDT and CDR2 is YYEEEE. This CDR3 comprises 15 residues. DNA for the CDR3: TGTGCCAGCAGCCCCCGACAGTTACTTTCCTATGGCTACACCTTC. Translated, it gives CASSPRQLLSYGYTF.

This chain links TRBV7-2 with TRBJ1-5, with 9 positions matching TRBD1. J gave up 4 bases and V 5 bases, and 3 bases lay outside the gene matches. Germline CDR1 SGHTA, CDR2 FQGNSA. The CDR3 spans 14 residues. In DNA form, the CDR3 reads TGTGCCAGCAGCGTGGACAGGGGAAATCAGCCCCAGCATTTT. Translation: CASSVDRGNQPQHF.